This entry describes one TCR beta chain. Amplification yielded TCR beta CDR3 regions, with RNA transcripts as the source. A set of HTBI primers served as the primers for a first-round RT-PCR of the TCR CDR3. MiXCR, run by TCRdb on the multiplex PCR reads, gives a single entry per CDR3 protein. The data contain about 640,000 distinct CDR3 sequences, about 15% of them seen just once; the ten biggest clones take up approximately 12%. V was cut by 4 bases and J by 4 bases, with 16 bases left in between. Per germline, CDR1 MNHEY and CDR2 SVGAGI. The CDR3 extends over 16 amino acids. These data originate in a study of T cells in Graves' hyperthyroidism and ophthalmopathy.

This sequence joins TRBV6-5 and TRBJ2-2; D call uncertain. This clonotype was sampled from a woman aged 50 to 60 with Graves' ophthalmopathy. Sequencing input: blood. CDR3 DNA: TGTGCCAGCAGTTTCCGAGCTAGTTCGGTCACCGGGGAGCTGTTTTTT. Its protein product is CASSFRASSVTGELFF.